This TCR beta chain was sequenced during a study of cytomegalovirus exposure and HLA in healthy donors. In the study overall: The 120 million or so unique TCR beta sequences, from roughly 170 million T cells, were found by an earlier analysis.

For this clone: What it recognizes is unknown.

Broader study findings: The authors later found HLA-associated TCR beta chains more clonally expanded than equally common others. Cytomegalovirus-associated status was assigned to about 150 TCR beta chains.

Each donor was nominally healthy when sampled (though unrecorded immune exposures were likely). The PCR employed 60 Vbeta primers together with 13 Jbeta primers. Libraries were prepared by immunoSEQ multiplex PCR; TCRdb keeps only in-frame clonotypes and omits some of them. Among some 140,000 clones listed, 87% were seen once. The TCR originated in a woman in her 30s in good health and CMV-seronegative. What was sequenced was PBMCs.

Here the CDR3 reads CASSKRETNTGELFF. The CDR3 DNA is TGCGCCAGCAGCAAGCGGGAGACGAACACCGGGGAGCTGTTTTTT. The chain couples TRBV5-1 to TRBJ2-2, with 8 bases aligning to TRBD2. CDR3 size: 15 residues. The ends lost 4 bases at V and 0 bases at J; junction bases unmatched: 2. Germline loops: CDR1 SGHRS, CDR2 YFSETQ. Complete variable domain (other parts from reference TRBV5-1 and TRBJ2-2): KAGVTQTPRYLIKTRGQQVTLSCSPISGHRSVSWYQQTPGQGLQFLFEYFSETQRNKGNFPGRFSGRQFSNSRSEMNVSTLELGDSALYLCASSKRETNTGELFFGEGSRLTVL.